Each of the 10 T cell receptor beta chains below was sequenced from the same sample in a study of shared clonotypes between healthy human individuals. Some clones are missing from TCRdb's copy, which holds only in-frame ones; the method was immunoSEQ multiplex PCR. The sample lists roughly 660,000 clones; 90% were seen once. Sequencing was done on a sample of memory CD8+ T cells from PBMCs. The subset here: CD45RO+ cells pooled with CCR7-negative TemRA cells. All receptors derive from a man younger than 35 in good health. Some clones in this sample may be carry-over from other donors' samples.

The V call is TRBV27, the J call TRBJ1-2, with TRBD1 as a possible D gene (6 bases). CDR1 is MNHEY, CDR2 SMNVEV, per germline (reference sequence). The CDR3 contains 14 residues. V was trimmed by 5 bases and J by 4 bases, leaving 14 bases between them. The CDR3 protein is CASSLHQGIYGYTF. The CDR3 DNA is TGTGCCAGCAGTCTGCACCAGGGGATCTATGGCTACACCTTC.

V and J are TRBV27 and TRBJ2-3; D might be TRBD1 (5 bases). Germline V gene sequence: CDR1 MNHEY, CDR2 SMNVEV (reference sequence). CDR3 length: 13 residues. V dropped 2 bases and J dropped 4 bases, with 7 bases sitting between them. Here the CDR3 reads CASSLQGSDTQYF. The CDR3 nucleotides are TGTGCCAGCAGTTTACAGGGATCAGATACGCAGTATTTT.

The chain has TRBV7-9 and TRBJ2-5; no definite D call. The CDR3 has 15 amino acids. Germline V gene data show CDR1 as SEHNR and CDR2 as FQNEAQ (reference sequence). The V end was cut by 4 bases, the J end by 1 base, with 13 bases between. CDR3 amino acids: CASSSPSVRQETQYF. For the CDR3, the DNA is TGTGCCAGCAGCTCCCCTTCGGTTCGCCAAGAGACCCAGTACTTC.

This chain joins TRBV28 and TRBJ2-7; D is undetermined. The CDR3 loop spans 14 amino acids. Germline assignment: CDR1 MDHEN and CDR2 SYDVKM. The V gene lost 3 bases and the J gene lost 3 bases, with 12 bases spanning the gap. Here the CDR3 reads CASSFGERLYEQYF. The CDR3 DNA reads TGTGCCAGCAGTTTCGGAGAGCGCCTCTACGAGCAGTACTTC.

The V call is TRBV30, the J call TRBJ2-1; D perhaps matches TRBD2 (6 bases). Trimming left V 5 bases short and J 9 bases short, with 17 bases between. The germline gives CDR1 GTSNPN, CDR2 SVGIG (reference sequence). The CDR3 totals 13 residues. CDR3 DNA sequence: TGTGCCTGGTGGCCGGGCGGGGCAGCTGAGCAGTTCTTC. Translated: CAWWPGGAAEQFF.

The chain carries TRBV9 and TRBJ2-3; D perhaps matches TRBD2 (6 bases). Germline V gene data show CDR1 as SGDLS and CDR2 as YYNGEE. V lost 4 bases, J lost 0 bases, and 15 bases lay in between. The CDR3 is made up of 16 amino acids. The CDR3 DNA reads TGTGCCAGCAGCCCGACTAGGGCACTTAGCACAGATACGCAGTATTTT. This translates into CASSPTRALSTDTQYF.

This clone was recorded once. The CDR3 DNA reads TGTGCCAGCAGTGTTGAGGGGGTCTCGTTCAAAAAGGAAGCTTTCTTT. Residues: CASSVEGVSFKKEAFF. This rearrangement joins TRBV2 to TRBJ1-1; tentatively, D is TRBD1 (6 bases). Germline V gene lookup returns CDR1 SNHLY and CDR2 FYNNEI. This CDR3 has 16 amino acids. Trimming left V 4 bases short and J 8 bases short, with 23 bases between.

This clone was seen a single time. V is TRBV5-1 and J is TRBJ2-7, with 9 bases aligning to TRBD2. With 5 bases clipped from V and 4 bases from J, the junction kept 10 bases outside the gene matches. The germline V gene has CDR1 SGHRS and CDR2 YFSETQ. The CDR3 loop spans 15 amino acids. Here the CDR3 DNA reads TGCGCCAGCAGGGATTGGGGCGGGAGGGCTTACGAGCAGTACTTC. It specifies CASRDWGGRAYEQYF.

This clone was observed a single time. The chain is built from TRBV14 and TRBJ2-3, with D uncertain. Germline V gene lookup returns CDR1 SGHDN and CDR2 FVKESK. The CDR3 is made up of 16 amino acids. Trimming removed 4 bases at V and 0 bases at J, with 14 bases between. CDR3: CASSLQAYSSTDTQYF. In DNA, the CDR3 is TGTGCCAGCAGCCTACAAGCGTACTCTAGCACAGATACGCAGTATTTT. The whole variable domain, remainder taken from reference TRBV14 and TRBJ2-3, is EAGVTQFPSHSVIEKGQTVTLRCDPISGHDNLYWYRRVMGKEIKFLLHFVKESKQDESGMPNNRFLAERTGGTYSTLKVQPAELEDSGVYFCASSLQAYSSTDTQYFGPGTRLTVL.

This clone has just one count. The chain employs TRBV12-5 and TRBJ1-5; D is unclear. The CDR3 consists of 13 residues. Germline CDR1 and CDR2: LGHNT and FRNRAP. Trimming took off 1 base at V and 6 bases at J, with 7 bases between the two ends. DNA for the CDR3: TGTGCTAGTGGTTTGGCGCGGAGTCAGCCCCAGCATTTT. The encoded protein is CASGLARSQPQHF.